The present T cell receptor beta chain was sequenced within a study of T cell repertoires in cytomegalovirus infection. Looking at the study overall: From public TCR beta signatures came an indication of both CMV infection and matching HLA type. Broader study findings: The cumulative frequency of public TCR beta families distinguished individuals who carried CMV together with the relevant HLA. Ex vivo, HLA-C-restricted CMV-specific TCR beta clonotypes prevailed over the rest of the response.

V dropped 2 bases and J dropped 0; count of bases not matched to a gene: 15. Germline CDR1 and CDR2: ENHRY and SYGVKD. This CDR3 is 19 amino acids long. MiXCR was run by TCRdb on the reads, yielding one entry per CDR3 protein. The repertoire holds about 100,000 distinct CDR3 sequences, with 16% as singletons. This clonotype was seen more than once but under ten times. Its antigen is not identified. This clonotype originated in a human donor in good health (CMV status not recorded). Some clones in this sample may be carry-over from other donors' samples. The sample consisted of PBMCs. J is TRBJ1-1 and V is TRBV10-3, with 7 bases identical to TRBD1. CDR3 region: CAISEAPGTARRLNTEAFF. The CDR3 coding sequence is TGTGCCATCAGTGAGGCCCCCGGGACAGCGAGGAGGTTGAACACTGAAGCTTTCTTT.